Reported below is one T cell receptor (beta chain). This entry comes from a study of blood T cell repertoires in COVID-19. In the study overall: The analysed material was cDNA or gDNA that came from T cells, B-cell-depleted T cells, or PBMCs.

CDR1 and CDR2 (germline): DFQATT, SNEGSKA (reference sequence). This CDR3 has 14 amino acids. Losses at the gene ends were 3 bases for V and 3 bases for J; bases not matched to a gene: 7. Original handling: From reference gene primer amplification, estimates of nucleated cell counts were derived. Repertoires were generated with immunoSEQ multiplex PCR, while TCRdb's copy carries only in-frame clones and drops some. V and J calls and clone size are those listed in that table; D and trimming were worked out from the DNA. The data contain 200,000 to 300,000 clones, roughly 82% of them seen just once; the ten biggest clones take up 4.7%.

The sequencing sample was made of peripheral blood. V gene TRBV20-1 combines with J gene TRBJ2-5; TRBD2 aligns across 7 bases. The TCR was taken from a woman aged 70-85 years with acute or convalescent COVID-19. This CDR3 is CSASWRGKEETQYF. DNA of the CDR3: TGCAGTGCTAGTTGGCGGGGGAAAGAAGAGACCCAGTACTTC.